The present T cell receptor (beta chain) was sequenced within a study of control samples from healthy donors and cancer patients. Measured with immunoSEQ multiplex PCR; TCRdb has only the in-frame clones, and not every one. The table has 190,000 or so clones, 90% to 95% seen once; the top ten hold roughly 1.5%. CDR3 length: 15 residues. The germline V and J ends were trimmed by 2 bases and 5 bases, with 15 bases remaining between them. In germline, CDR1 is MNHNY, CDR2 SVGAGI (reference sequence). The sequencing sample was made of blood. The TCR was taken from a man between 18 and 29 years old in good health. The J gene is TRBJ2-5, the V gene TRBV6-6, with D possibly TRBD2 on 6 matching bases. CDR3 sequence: CASSYGAAGMETQYF. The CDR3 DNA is TGTGCCAGCAGTTACGGGGCGGCGGGGATGGAGACCCAGTACTTC.